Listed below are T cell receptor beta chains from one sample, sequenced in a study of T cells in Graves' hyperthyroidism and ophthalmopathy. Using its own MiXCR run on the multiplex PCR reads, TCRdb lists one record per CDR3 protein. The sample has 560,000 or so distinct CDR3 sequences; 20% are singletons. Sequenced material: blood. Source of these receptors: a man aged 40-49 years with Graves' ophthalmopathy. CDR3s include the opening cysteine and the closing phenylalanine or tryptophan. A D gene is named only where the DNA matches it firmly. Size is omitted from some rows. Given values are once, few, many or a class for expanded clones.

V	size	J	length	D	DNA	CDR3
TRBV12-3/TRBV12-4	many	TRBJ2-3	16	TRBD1	TGTGCCAGCAGTTTACCCTCAGGGGGCAAGACAGATACGCAGTATTTT	CASSLPSGGKTDTQYF
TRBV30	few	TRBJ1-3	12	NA	TGTGCCTGGAGTTCGTCTGGAAACACCATATATTTT	CAWSSSGNTIYF
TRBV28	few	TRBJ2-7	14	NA	TGTGCCAGCAGCCCTTGGACGTTAGCGAACGAGCAGTACTTC	CASSPWTLANEQYF
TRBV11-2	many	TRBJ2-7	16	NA	TGTGCCAGCAGCCCCAGGAAAAGAGGCAGCCCCTACGAGCAGTACTTC	CASSPRKRGSPYEQYF
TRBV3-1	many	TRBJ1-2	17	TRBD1	TGTGCCAGCAGCCAAGATGCGTTGGGGACAGATAACTATGGCTACACCTTC	CASSQDALGTDNYGYTF
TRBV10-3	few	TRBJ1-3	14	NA	TGTGCCATCAGGATAGACAGGTCTGGAAACACCATATATTTT	CAIRIDRSGNTIYF
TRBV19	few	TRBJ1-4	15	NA	TGTGCCAGTAGTATCCGGCAGGGACCGAATGAAAAACTGTTTTTT	CASSIRQGPNEKLFF
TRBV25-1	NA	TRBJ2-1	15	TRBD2	TGTGCCAGCAGTGAATTTGGACTAGCGTATGATGAGCAGTTCTTC	CASSEFGLAYDEQFF
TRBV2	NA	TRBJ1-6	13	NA	TGTGCCAGCAGGTCGGATTATAATTCACCCCTCCACTTT	CASRSDYNSPLHF
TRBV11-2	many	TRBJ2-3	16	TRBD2	TGTGCCAGCAGCTTAGAGCCTAGCGGGGATGCAGATACGCAGTATTTT	CASSLEPSGDADTQYF
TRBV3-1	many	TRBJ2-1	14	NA	TGTGCCAGCAGCCGCCCGGACTTCGACAATGAGCAGTTCTTC	CASSRPDFDNEQFF
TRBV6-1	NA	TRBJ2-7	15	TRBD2	TGTGCCAGCAGTTCCGCGGGGGGTCTCGTAGGCGAGCAGTACTTC	CASSSAGGLVGEQYF
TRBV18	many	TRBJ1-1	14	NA	TGTGCCAGCTCACCAAATCCTCGTTCCACTGAAGCTTTCTTT	CASSPNPRSTEAFF
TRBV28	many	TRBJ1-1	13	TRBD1	TGTGCCAGCAGTTTCAGGGGGCTCACTGAAGCTTTCTTT	CASSFRGLTEAFF
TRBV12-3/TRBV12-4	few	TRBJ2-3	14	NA	TGTGCCAGCAGTGGGGACCTCACATTTCATACGCAGTATTTT	CASSGDLTFHTQYF
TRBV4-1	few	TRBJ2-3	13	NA	TGCGCCAGCAGCACCCAGGGGGGAGATACGCAGTATTTT	CASSTQGGDTQYF
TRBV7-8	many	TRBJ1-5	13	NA	TGTGCCAGCAGCCCAGGGGTGAGTCAGCCCCAGCATTTT	CASSPGVSQPQHF
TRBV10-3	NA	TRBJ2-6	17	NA	TGTGCCACCTCGACCGGGACACATGGGGCTGGGGCCAACGTCCTGACTTTC	CATSTGTHGAGANVLTF
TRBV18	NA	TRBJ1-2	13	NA	TGTGCCAGCTCCGAGGTGGCGGACTATGGCTACACCTTC	CASSEVADYGYTF
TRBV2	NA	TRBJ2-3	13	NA	TGTGCCAGCAAACCGGGTTGGAGTGATACGCAGTATTTT	CASKPGWSDTQYF
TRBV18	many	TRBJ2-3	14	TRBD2	TGTGCCAGCTCACCGACTAGCGGGAGTATCACGCAGTATTTT	CASSPTSGSITQYF
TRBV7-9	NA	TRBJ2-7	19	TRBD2	TGTGCCAGCAGCGGCCCGGGACTAGGAATAACCTTAAGCTCCTACGAGCAGTACTTC	CASSGPGLGITLSSYEQYF
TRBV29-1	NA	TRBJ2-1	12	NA	TGCAGCGTTAGAACTGCCAATAATGAGCAGTTCTTC	CSVRTANNEQFF
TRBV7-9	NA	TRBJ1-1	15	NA	TGTGCCAGCAGCTCACCCGCGGGGGGGAACACTGAAGCTTTCTTT	CASSSPAGGNTEAFF
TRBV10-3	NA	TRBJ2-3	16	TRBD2	TGTGCCATCAGTGGGATTTCTGGACTAGGAACAGATACGCAGTATTTT	CAISGISGLGTDTQYF
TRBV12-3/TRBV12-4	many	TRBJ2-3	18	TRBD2	TGTGCCAGCAGTCCCGGACTAGCGGGAGCCCCTAACACAGATACGCAGTATTTT	CASSPGLAGAPNTDTQYF
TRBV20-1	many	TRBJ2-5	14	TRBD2	TGCAGTGCTCCTATAGCGGGGGTCCCGGAGACCCAGTACTTC	CSAPIAGVPETQYF
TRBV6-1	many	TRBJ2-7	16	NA	TGTGCCAGCAGTGAAGCCCCCAGCAGGGTCACCTACGAGCAGTACTTC	CASSEAPSRVTYEQYF
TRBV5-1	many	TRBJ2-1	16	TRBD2	TGCGCCAGCAGCTTGTTGGGGGGGGACTCCTACAATGAGCAGTTCTTC	CASSLLGGDSYNEQFF
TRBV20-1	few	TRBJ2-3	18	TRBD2	TGCAGTGCTAGGGGGCTAGCGGGAGCTTCTTCCGGCACAGATACGCAGTATTTT	CSARGLAGASSGTDTQYF
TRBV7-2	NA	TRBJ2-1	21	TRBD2	TGTGCCTGGGCAATTTTTTGGGGAGTAGGGGCTAGCGGGAGGGCCCGGAATGAGCAGTTCTTC	CAWAIFWGVGASGRARNEQFF
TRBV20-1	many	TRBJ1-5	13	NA	TGCAGTGCTAGGACCGGGATCAATCAGCCCCAGCATTTT	CSARTGINQPQHF
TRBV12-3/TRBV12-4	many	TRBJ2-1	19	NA	TGTGCCAGCAGTTTGGGGTATAGGGGGGGGAGTCGCCTCTTGGATGAGCAGTTCTTC	CASSLGYRGGSRLLDEQFF
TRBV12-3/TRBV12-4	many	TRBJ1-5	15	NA	TGTGCCAGCAGTCGCCAGACTCAACCGGGGCAGCCCCAGCATTTT	CASSRQTQPGQPQHF
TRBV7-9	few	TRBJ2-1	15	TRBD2	TGTGCCAGCAGCAGTAGCGGGGTGACCTACAATGAGCAGTTCTTC	CASSSSGVTYNEQFF
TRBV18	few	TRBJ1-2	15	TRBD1	TGTGCCAGCTCACCCCAGGGACAGTCTAACTATGGCTACACCTTC	CASSPQGQSNYGYTF
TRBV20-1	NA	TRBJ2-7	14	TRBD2	TGCAGTGCGCCGGGGGGGTGGGGGTCCTACGAGCAGTACTTC	CSAPGGWGSYEQYF
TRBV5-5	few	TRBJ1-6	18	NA	TGTGCCAGCAGCTTGGACAGGTCAACAAGCTCCTATAATTCACCCCTCCACTTT	CASSLDRSTSSYNSPLHF
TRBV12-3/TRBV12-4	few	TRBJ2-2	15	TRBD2	TGTGCCAGCAGGGCTAGCGGGAGGGCCTCCGGGGAGCTGTTTTTT	CASRASGRASGELFF
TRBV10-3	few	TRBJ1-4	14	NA	TGTGCCATCAGTGGTAAATCAACTAATGAAAAACTGTTTTTT	CAISGKSTNEKLFF
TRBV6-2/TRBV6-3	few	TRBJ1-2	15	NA	TGTGCCAGCAGTTTCATAGTCGGGTTTAACTATGGCTACACCTTC	CASSFIVGFNYGYTF
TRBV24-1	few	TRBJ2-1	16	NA	TGTGCCACCAGTGACAACCGGGACCGCTCCTACAATGAGCAGTTCTTC	CATSDNRDRSYNEQFF
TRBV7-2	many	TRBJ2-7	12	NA	TGTGCCAGCACCCTGACAGATTACGAGCAGTACTTC	CASTLTDYEQYF
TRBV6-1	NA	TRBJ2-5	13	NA	TGTGCCAGCAGAAACAGGGCCCAAGAGACCCAGTACTTC	CASRNRAQETQYF
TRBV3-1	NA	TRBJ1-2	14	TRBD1	TGTGCCAGCAGCCGGCAGGGGGGCTACTATGGCTACACCTTC	CASSRQGGYYGYTF
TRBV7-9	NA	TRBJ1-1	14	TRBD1	TGTGCCAGCAGCCCTCCCGCCGGACAGGGCAAAGCTTTCTTT	CASSPPAGQGKAFF
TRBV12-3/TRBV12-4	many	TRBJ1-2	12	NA	TGTGCCAGCAGTACGAATTGGGACGGCTACACCTTC	CASSTNWDGYTF
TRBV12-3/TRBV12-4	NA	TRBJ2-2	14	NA	TGTGCCAGCAGTTTGGCCAGGCGCACCGGGGAGCTGTTTTTT	CASSLARRTGELFF
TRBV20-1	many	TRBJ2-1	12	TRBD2	TGCAGTGCTAGTGGACTAGCGGAACAGCAGTTCTTC	CSASGLAEQQFF
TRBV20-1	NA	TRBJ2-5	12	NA	TGCAGTGCTAGGGGGACTGGGGAGACCCAGTACTTC	CSARGTGETQYF